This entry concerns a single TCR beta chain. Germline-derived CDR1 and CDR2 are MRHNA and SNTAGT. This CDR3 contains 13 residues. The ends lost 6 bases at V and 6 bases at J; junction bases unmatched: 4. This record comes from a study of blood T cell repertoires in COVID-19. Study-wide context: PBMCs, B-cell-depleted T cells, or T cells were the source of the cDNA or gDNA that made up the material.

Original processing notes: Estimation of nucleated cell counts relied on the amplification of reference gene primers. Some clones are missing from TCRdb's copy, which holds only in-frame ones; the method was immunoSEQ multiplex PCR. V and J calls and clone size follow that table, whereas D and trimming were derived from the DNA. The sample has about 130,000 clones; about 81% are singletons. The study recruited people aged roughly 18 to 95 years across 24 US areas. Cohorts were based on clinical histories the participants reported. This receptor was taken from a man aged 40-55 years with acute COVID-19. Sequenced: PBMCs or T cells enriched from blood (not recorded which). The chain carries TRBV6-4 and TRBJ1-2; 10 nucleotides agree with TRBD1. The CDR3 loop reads CASSAGTGDGYTF. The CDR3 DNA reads TGTGCCAGCAGCGCCGGGACAGGGGATGGCTACACCTTC.